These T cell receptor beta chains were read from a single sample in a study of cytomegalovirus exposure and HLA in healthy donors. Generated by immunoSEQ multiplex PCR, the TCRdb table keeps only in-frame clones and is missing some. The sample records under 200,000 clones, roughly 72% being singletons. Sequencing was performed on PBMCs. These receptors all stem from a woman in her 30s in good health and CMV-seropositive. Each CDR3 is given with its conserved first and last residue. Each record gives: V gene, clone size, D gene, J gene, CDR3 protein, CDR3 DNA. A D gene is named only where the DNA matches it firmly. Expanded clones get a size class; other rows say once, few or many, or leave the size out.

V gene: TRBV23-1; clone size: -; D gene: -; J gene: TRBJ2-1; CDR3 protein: CASSQLVCRMAGNEQFF; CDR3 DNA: TGCGCCAGCAGTCAATTAGTTTGCAGGATGGCGGGGAATGAGCAGTTCTTC
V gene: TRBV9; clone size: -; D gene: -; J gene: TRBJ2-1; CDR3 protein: CASSVAPVGGGPYNEQFF; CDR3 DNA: TGTGCCAGCAGCGTAGCCCCGGTGGGGGGGGGCCCTTACAATGAGCAGTTCTTC
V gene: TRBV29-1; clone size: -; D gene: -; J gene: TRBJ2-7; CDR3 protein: CSVSLTGAYEQYF; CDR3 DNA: TGCAGCGTTAGTTTAACTGGAGCCTACGAGCAGTACTTC
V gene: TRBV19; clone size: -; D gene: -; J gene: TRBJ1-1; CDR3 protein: CASSIRNTEAFF; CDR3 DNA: TGTGCCAGTAGTATCCGGAACACTGAAGCTTTCTTT
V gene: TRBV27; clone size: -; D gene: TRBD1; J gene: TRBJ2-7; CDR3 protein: CASREQTGDYEQYF; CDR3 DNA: TGTGCCAGCAGAGAACAGACAGGGGACTACGAGCAGTACTTC
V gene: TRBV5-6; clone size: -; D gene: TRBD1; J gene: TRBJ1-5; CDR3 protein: CASSPGQFNQPQHF; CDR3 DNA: TGTGCCAGCAGCCCGGGACAGTTCAATCAGCCCCAGCATTTT
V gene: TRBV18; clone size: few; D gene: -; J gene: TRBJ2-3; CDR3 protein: CASSKQDTDTQYF; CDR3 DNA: TGTGCCAGCTCAAAACAGGACACAGATACGCAGTATTTT
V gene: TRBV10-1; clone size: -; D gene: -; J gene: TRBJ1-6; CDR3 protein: CARSTETNSPLHF; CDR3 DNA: TGCGCCAGATCCACAGAGACCAATTCACCCCTCCACTTT
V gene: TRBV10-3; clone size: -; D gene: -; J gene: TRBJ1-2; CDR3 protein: CAISDGRGYTF; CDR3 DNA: TGTGCCATCAGTGATGGGAGGGGCTACACCTTC
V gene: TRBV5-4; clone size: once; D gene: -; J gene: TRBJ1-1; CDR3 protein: CASSYRQGSTEAFF; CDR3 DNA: TGTGCCAGCAGTTATCGGCAGGGGTCCACCGAAGCTTTCTTT
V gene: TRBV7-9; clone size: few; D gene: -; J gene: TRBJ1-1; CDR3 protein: CSSSLGTLNEAFF; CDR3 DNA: TGTTCCAGCAGCTTAGGGACACTTAATGAAGCTTTCTTT
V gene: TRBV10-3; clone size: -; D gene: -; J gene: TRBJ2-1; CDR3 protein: CAISDDGGNYNEQFF; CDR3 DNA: TGTGCCATCAGTGACGACGGCGGCAACTACAATGAGCAGTTCTTC
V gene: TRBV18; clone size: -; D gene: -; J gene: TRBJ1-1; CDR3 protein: CASSPQRGFNTEAFF; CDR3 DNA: TGTGCCAGCTCACCACAAAGGGGATTTAACACTGAAGCTTTCTTT
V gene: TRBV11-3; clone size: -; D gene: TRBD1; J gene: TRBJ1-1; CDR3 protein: CASSLGQGRGTEAFF; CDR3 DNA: TGTGCCAGCAGCTTGGGACAGGGAAGGGGTACTGAAGCTTTCTTT
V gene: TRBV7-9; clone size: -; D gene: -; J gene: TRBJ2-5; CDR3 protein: CASSLGWGPPDRETQYF; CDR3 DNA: TGTGCCAGCAGCTTAGGTTGGGGGCCGCCTGATAGGGAGACCCAGTACTTC
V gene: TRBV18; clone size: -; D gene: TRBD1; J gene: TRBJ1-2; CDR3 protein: CASSPGTGSHYGYTF; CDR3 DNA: TGTGCCAGCTCACCCGGGACAGGGTCACACTATGGCTACACCTTC
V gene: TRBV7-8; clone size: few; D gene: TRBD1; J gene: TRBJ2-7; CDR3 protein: CASSSSGGRYEQYF; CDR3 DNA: TGTGCCAGCAGCTCTTCAGGGGGAAGGTACGAGCAGTACTTC
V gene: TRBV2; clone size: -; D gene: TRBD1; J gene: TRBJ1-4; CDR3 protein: CASRPTGGLRTNEKLFF; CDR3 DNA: TGTGCCAGCAGGCCAACAGGGGGATTGAGGACTAATGAAAAACTGTTTTTT
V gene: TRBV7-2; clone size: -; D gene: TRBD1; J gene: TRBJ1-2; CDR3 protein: CASSQNRQGVINYGYTF; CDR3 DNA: TGTGCCAGCAGTCAAAATCGTCAGGGGGTAATTAACTATGGCTACACCTTC
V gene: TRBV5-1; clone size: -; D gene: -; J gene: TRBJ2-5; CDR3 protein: CASSATSPGQETQYF; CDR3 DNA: TGCGCCAGCAGCGCGACGTCACCGGGACAAGAGACCCAGTACTTC
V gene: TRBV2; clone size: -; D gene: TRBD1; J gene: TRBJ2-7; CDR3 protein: CASRPGQSSYEQYF; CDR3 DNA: TGTGCCAGCAGACCGGGACAGAGCTCCTACGAGCAGTACTTC
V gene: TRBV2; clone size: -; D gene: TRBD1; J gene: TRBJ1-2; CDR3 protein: CASSDVGQGAVYGYTF; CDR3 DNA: TGTGCCAGCAGTGACGTTGGACAGGGGGCGGTCTATGGCTACACCTTC
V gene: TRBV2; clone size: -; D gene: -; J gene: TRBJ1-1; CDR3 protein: CASSEALSRGGTEAFF; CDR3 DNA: TGTGCCAGCAGTGAAGCGCTGAGCCGGGGGGGCACTGAAGCTTTCTTT
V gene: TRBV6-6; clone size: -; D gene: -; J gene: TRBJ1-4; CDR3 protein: CASSQTRDEKLFF; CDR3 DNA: TGTGCCAGCAGTCAAACCAGGGATGAAAAACTGTTTTTT
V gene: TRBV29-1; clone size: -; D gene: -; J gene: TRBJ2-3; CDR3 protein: CSVETGAGTQYF; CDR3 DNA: TGCAGCGTGGAGACAGGCGCCGGAACGCAGTATTTT
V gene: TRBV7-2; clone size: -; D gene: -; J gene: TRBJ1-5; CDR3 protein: CASSLEAGRGNQPQHF; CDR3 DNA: TGTGCCAGCAGCTTAGAAGCAGGGAGGGGCAATCAGCCCCAGCATTTT
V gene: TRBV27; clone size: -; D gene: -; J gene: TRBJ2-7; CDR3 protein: CASSSPGRAAYEQYF; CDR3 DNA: TGTGCCAGCAGTTCCCCAGGCCGTGCAGCCTACGAGCAGTACTTC